This passage covers 14 T cell receptor beta chains from one sample sequenced in a study of blood T cell repertoires in COVID-19. TCRdb keeps only in-frame clones here, not all; method: immunoSEQ multiplex PCR. The table shows 250,000 to 300,000 clones, with 75% to 90% occurring only once. The sequenced sample consisted of peripheral blood. Receptors were obtained from a woman aged 45 to 65 who had recovered from COVID-19.

The J gene is TRBJ2-2, the V gene TRBV7-9, with 7 bases that match TRBD2. There are 16 residues in the CDR3. The V gene's germline CDR1 is SEHNR and CDR2 FQNEAQ (reference sequence). With V trimmed by 5 bases and J by 4 bases, 10 bases remained unmatched. CDR3 in DNA: TGTGCCAGCAGCCTCCACTCTCGGACTAGCACCGGGGAGCTGTTTTTT. Translated, it gives CASSLHSRTSTGELFF.

The V and J genes are TRBV15 and TRBJ1-1; D gene uncertain. V shed 4 bases and J shed 5 bases, with 17 bases lying between them. The CDR3 spans 15 residues. Germline V lookup: CDR1 LNHNV, CDR2 YYDKDF (reference sequence). The chain's CDR3 is CATSTIHIFGTEAFF. The CDR3 DNA follows: TGTGCCACCAGCACCATCCACATCTTTGGTACTGAAGCTTTCTTT. The full variable domain, with the rest looked up from reference TRBV15 and TRBJ1-1, is DAMVIQNPRYQVTQFGKPVTLSCSQTLNHNVMYWYQQKSSQAPKLLFHYYDKDFNNEADTPDNFQSRRPNTSFCFLDIRSPGLGDTAMYLCATSTIHIFGTEAFFGQGTRLTVV.

The V call is TRBV28, the J call TRBJ1-2; 8 bases fit TRBD1. Losses at the gene ends were 4 bases for V and 4 bases for J; bases not matched to a gene: 2. Germline assignment: CDR1 MDHEN and CDR2 SYDVKM. CDR3 length: 13 residues. CDR3 bases: TGTGCCAGCAGTTCGGACAGGGCCTATGGCTACACCTTC. It translates to CASSSDRAYGYTF.

The genes are TRBV5-5 and TRBJ1-5; possibly TRBD1 for D (5 bases). CDR1 is SGHKS, CDR2 YYEKEE, per germline (reference sequence). Trimming took 3 bases from V and 5 from J, leaving 12 bases between them. The CDR3 sequence is 14 residues long. The CDR3 DNA reads as TGTGCCAGCAGCTGGGGGGACGGATATCAGCCCCAGCATTTT. Translation: CASSWGDGYQPQHF.

Here the CDR3 DNA reads TGCGCCAGCAGCCAAGACGGGGGTCTTAATAATTCACCCCTCCACTTT. Encoded protein: CASSQDGGLNNSPLHF. The chain recombines TRBV4-3 with TRBJ1-6; D may be TRBD1 (5 bases). Germline-derived CDR1 and CDR2 are LGHNA and YSLEER. V was shortened by 0 bases and J by 5 bases, with 11 bases between the two germline ends. The CDR3 is 16 amino acids.

The chain combines TRBV6-5 with TRBJ1-5; D may be TRBD1 (5 bases). V gave up 6 bases and J gave up 4 bases, with 13 bases separating them. The CDR3 totals 14 residues. The V gene's germline CDR1 is MNHEY and CDR2 SVGAGI. Here the CDR3 reads CASSDLRENQPQHF. In nucleotides, the CDR3 is TGTGCCAGCAGCGATCTCAGGGAAAATCAGCCCCAGCATTTT.

This clone occurred a few times. The rearrangement joins TRBV5-4 to TRBJ2-5; D is ambiguous. The CDR3 sequence is 13 residues long. Per the germline V gene, CDR1 is SGHNT and CDR2 is YYREEE (reference sequence). Deletions cut 2 bases from V and 2 bases from J, with 7 bases between. CDR3 sequence (DNA): TGTGCCAGCAGCTTTACTGCACAAGAGACCCAGTACTTC. It codes for CASSFTAQETQYF. The variable domain in full, with the rest retrieved from reference TRBV5-4 and TRBJ2-5, is ETGVTQSPTHLIKTRGQQVTLRCSSQSGHNTVSWYQQALGQGPQFIFQYYREEENGRGNFPPRFSGLQFPNYSSELNVNALELDDSALYLCASSFTAQETQYFGPGTRLLVL.

The rearrangement uses TRBV30 and TRBJ1-2, with 9 positions matching TRBD1. The CDR3 runs to 14 residues. With 4 bases clipped from V and 7 bases from J, the junction kept 10 bases outside the gene matches. CDR1 and CDR2 from the germline V gene are GTSNPN and SVGIG (reference sequence). CDR3 residues: CAWKKQGAGVGYTF. The CDR3 DNA follows: TGTGCCTGGAAGAAACAGGGGGCTGGGGTTGGCTACACCTTC. Full variable domain (remainder filled in from reference TRBV30 and TRBJ1-2): SQTIHQWPATLVQPVGSPLSLECTVEGTSNPNLYWYRQAAGRGLQLLFYSVGIGQISSEVPQNLSASRPQDRQFILSSKKLLLSDSGFYLCAWKKQGAGVGYTFGSGTRLTVV.

V and J are TRBV15 and TRBJ2-5; 9 nucleotides match TRBD2. V lost 0 bases to trimming and J lost 4 bases; unmatched junction nucleotides: 6. CDR3 length equals 16 residues. Germline CDR1 LNHNV, CDR2 YYDKDF (reference sequence). Written as DNA, the CDR3 is TGTGCCACCAGCAGAGATTTAGCGGGAGCCGGAGAGACCCAGTACTTC. Translation: CATSRDLAGAGETQYF.

The chain carries TRBV2 and TRBJ2-3, with a tentative D call TRBD2 (6 bases). The CDR3 contains 14 residues. The germline V gene encodes CDR1 SNHLY and CDR2 FYNNEI. V was cut by 6 bases and J by 4 bases, with 14 bases left in between. The DNA for the CDR3 is TGTGCCAGCAGGATTGCCCCGGGGGCAGATACGCAGTATTTT. It translates to CASRIAPGADTQYF.

This clone came up once. The rearrangement links TRBV6-2 or TRBV6-3 to TRBJ1-1, with TRBD1 matching 7 bases. In germline, CDR1 is MNHEY, CDR2 SVGEGT. This CDR3 region has 14 residues. The V gene end was trimmed by 4 bases and the J gene end by 9 bases; junction bases not matched to a gene: 11. The CDR3 is CASSSTLGTAKAFF. CDR3 DNA sequence: TGTGCCAGCAGTTCCACCCTCGGGACAGCTAAAGCTTTCTTT.

This clone was counted a few times. The V and J genes are TRBV7-3 and TRBJ2-3; 12 bases agree with TRBD2. J lost 6 bases, V lost 3 bases, and 7 bases had no gene match. Germline V gene sequence: CDR1 SGHTA, CDR2 FQGTGA. CDR3 length: 16 amino acids. The chain's CDR3 is CASSLGPSGGADTQYF. CDR3 DNA: TGTGCCAGCAGCTTGGGTCCTAGCGGGGGGGCCGATACGCAGTATTTT.

The chain has TRBV29-1 and TRBJ2-1, with a tentative D call TRBD1 (5 bases). Germline V lookup: CDR1 SQVTM, CDR2 ANQGSEA. This CDR3 has 12 amino acids. The V and J ends lost 4 bases and 8 bases respectively, with 12 bases between them. The CDR3 region is CSVVIRVHEQFF. The CDR3 bases are TGCAGCGTTGTTATCAGGGTACATGAGCAGTTCTTC.

The chain employs TRBV27 and TRBJ1-5; perhaps TRBD1 as D (6 bases). Germline V gene data show CDR1 as MNHEY and CDR2 as SMNVEV (reference sequence). CDR3 length equals 14 residues. The V end lost 8 bases, the J end lost 7 bases, and 18 bases lay between the germline ends. CDR3 sequence reads: CASGIQGRRQPQHF. CDR3 coding DNA: TGTGCCAGCGGTATACAGGGTAGGCGACAGCCCCAGCATTTT.